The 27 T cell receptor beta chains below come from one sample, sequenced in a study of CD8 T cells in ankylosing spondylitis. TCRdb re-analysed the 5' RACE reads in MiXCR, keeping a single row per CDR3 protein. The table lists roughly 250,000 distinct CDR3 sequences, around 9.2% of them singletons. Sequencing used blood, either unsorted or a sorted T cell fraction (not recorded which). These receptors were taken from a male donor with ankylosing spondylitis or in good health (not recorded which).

The CDR3 reads CASSLRAGGTEAFF. The CDR3 coding sequence is TGTGCCAGCAGCCTCCGGGCCGGTGGCACTGAAGCTTTCTTT. J is TRBJ1-1 and V is TRBV12-3 or TRBV12-4; D gene uncertain. V was pared by 6 bases and J by 4 bases, with 15 bases between. This CDR3 has 14 residues.

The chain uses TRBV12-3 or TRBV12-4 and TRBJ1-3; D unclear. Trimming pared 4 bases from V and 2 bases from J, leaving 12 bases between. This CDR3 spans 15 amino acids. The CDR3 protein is CASSSVGLAGNTIYF. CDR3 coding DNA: TGTGCCAGCAGTTCTGTAGGGTTAGCTGGAAACACCATATATTTT.

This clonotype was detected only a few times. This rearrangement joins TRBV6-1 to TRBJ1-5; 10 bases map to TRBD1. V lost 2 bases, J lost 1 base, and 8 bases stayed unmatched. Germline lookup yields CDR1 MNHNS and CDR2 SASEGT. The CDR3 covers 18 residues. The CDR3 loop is CASSEWGTGEWSNQPQHF. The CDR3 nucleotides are TGTGCCAGCAGTGAATGGGGGACAGGGGAGTGGAGCAATCAGCCCCAGCATTTT.

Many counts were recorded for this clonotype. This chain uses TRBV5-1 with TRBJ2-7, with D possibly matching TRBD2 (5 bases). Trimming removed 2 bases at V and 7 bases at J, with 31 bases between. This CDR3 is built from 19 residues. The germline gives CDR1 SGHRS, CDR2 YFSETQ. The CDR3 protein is CASSFRPVGLARRDGEQYF. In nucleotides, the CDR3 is TGCGCCAGCAGCTTTCGACCAGTCGGGCTAGCCCGACGCGATGGGGAGCAGTACTTC.

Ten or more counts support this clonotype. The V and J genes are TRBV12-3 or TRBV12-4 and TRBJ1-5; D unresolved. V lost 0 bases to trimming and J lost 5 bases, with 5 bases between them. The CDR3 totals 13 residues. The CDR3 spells CASSLAWDQPQHF. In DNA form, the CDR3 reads TGTGCCAGCAGTTTAGCGTGGGATCAGCCCCAGCATTTT.

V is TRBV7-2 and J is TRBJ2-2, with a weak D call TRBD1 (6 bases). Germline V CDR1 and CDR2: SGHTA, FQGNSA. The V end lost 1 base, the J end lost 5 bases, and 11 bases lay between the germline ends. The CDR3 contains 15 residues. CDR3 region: CASSLEGVKTGELFF. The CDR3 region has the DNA TGTGCCAGCAGCTTAGAGGGGGTGAAAACCGGGGAGCTGTTTTTT.

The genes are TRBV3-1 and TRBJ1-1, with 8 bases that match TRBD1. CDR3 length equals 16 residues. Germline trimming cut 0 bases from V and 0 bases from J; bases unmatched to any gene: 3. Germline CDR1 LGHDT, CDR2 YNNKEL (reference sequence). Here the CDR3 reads CASSQDWTGLNTEAFF. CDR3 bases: TGTGCCAGCAGCCAAGATTGGACAGGGCTGAACACTGAAGCTTTCTTT.

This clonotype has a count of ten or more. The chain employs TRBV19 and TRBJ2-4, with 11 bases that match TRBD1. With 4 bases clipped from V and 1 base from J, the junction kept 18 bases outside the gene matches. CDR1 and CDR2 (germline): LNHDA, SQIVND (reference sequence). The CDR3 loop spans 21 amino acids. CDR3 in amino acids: CASSNFLSGQGADTAKNIQYF. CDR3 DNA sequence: TGTGCCAGTAGTAATTTCCTATCTGGACAGGGGGCAGATACGGCCAAAAACATTCAGTACTTC.

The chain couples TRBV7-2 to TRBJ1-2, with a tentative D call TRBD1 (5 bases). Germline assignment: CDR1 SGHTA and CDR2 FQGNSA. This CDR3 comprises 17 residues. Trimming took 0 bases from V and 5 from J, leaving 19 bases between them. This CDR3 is CASSLAPGTRPSYGYTF. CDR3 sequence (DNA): TGTGCCAGCAGCTTAGCCCCCGGGACCCGACCTTCTTATGGCTACACCTTC.

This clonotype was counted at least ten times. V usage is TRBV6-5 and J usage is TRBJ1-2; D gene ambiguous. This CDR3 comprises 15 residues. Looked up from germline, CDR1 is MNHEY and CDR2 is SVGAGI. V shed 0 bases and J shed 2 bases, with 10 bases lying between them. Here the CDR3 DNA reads TGTGCCAGCAGTTACTCGGTGGGCCTCAACTATGGCTACACCTTC. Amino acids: CASSYSVGLNYGYTF.

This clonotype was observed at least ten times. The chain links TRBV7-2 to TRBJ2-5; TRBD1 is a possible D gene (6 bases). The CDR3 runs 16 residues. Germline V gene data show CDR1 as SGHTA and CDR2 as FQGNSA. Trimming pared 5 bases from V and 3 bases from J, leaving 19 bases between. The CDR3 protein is CASSLRLGAIEETQYF. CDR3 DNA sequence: TGTGCCAGCAGCCTTAGGTTGGGGGCAATAGAAGAGACCCAGTACTTC.

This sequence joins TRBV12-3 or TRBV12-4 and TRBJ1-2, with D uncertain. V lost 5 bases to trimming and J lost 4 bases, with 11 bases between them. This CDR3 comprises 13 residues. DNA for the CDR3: TGTGCCAGCAGTCTCGGGCTTCTCTATGGCTACACCTTC. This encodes CASSLGLLYGYTF.

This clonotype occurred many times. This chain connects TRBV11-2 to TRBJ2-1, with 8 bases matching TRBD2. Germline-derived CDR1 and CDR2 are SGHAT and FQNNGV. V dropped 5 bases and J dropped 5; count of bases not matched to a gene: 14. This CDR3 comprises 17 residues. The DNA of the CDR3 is TGTGCCAGCAGCCATTACCCCAGTAGCGGGGTAAACAATGAGCAGTTCTTC. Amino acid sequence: CASSHYPSSGVNNEQFF.

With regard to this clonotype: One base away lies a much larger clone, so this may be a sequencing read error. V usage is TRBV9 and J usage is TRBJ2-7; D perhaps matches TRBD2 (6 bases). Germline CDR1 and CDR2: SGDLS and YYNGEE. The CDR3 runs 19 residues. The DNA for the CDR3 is TGTGCCAGCAGCGTACGGTATATGGCTAGCGAAATACTCTCCTGCGAGCAGTACTTC. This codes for CASSVRYMASEILSCEQYF.

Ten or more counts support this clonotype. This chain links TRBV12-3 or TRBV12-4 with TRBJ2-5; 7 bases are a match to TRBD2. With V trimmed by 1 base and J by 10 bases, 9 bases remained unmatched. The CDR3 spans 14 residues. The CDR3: CASSLGGLEKDQYF. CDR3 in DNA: TGTGCCAGCAGTTTAGGAGGACTAGAGAAGGACCAGTACTTC.

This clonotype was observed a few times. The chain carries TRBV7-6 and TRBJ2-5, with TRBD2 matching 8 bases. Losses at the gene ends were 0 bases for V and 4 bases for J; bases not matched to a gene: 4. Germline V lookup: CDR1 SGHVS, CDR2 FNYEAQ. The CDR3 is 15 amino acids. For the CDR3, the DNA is TGTGCCAGCAGCTTAGCGATAGCGGGGAGAGAGACCCAGTACTTC. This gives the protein CASSLAIAGRETQYF.

The CDR3 nucleotides read TGTGCCAGCAGCTTAGGGGGACGGGTGCGGGGAGACTATGGCTACACCTTC. Translated: CASSLGGRVRGDYGYTF. The chain couples TRBV7-8 to TRBJ1-2; possible D gene TRBD1, 5 bases. The V gene's germline CDR1 is SGHVS and CDR2 FQNEAQ. The ends were cut back, 1 base at V and 3 bases at J, with 18 bases in the middle. The CDR3 extends over 17 amino acids. Full variable domain (rest looked up from reference TRBV7-8 and TRBJ1-2): GAGVSQSPRYKVAKRGQDVALRCDPISGHVSLFWYQQALGQGPEFLTYFQNEAQLDKSGLPSDRFFAERPEGSVSTLKIQRTQQEDSAVYLCASSLGGRVRGDYGYTFGSGTRLTVV.

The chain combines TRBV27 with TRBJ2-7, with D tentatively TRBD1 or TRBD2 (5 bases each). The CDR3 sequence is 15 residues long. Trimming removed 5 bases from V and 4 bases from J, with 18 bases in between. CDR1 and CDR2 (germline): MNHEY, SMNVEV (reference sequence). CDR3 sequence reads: CASSLSGTRPYEQYF. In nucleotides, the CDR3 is TGTGCCAGCAGTCTCTCCGGGACCCGACCGTACGAGCAGTACTTC.

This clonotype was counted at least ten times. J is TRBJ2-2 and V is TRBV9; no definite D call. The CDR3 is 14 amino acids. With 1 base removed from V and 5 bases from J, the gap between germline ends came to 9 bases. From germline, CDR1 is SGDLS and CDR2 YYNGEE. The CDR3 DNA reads TGTGCCAGCAGCGTACGGGTAGGGACCGGGGAGCTGTTTTTT. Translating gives CASSVRVGTGELFF.

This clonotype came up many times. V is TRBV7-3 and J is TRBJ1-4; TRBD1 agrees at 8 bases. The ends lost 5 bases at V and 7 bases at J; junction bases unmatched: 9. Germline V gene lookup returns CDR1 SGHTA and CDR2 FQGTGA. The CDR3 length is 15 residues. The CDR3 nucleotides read TGTGCCAGCAGCCAAGGACAGGGTCAGAGTGAAAAACTGTTTTTT. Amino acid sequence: CASSQGQGQSEKLFF.

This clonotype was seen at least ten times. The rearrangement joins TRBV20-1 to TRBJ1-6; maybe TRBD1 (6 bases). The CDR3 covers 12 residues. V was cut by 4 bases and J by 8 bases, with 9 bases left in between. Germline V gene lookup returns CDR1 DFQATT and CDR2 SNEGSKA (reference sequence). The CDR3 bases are TGCAGTGCTACTAGGACAGATTCACCCCTCCACTTT. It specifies CSATRTDSPLHF.

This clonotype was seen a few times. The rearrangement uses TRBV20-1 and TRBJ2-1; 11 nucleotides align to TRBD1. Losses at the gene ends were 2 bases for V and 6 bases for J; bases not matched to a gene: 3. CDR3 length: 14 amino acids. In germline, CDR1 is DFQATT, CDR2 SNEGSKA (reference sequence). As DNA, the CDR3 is TGCAGTGCTAGATCCGGGACAGGGGGCAATGAGCAGTTCTTC. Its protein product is CSARSGTGGNEQFF.

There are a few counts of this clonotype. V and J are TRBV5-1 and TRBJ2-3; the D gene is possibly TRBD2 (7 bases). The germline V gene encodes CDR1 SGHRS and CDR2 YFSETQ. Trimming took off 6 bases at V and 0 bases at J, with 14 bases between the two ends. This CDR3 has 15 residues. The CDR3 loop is CASTRTRGSTDTQYF. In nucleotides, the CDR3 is TGCGCCAGCACCCGGACTAGGGGGAGCACAGATACGCAGTATTTT.

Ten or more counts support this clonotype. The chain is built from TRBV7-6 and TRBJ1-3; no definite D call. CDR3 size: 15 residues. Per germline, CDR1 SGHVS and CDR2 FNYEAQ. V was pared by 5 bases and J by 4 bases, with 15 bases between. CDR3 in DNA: TGTGCCAGCAGCGGCCCAGGTGGGATGGGAAACACCATATATTTT. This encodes CASSGPGGMGNTIYF.

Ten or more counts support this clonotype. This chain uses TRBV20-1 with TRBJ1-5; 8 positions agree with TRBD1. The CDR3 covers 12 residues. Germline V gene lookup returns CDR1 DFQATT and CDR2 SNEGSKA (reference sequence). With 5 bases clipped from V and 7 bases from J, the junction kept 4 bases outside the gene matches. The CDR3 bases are TGCAGTGCTGGGCGGACAGGGCAGCCCCAGCATTTT. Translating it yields CSAGRTGQPQHF.

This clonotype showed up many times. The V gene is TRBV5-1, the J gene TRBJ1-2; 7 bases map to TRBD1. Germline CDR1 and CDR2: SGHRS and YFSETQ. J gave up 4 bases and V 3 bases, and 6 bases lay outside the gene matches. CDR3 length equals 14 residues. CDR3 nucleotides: TGCGCCAGCAGCTCGGCAACAGGGGCCTATGGCTACACCTTC. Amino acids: CASSSATGAYGYTF.

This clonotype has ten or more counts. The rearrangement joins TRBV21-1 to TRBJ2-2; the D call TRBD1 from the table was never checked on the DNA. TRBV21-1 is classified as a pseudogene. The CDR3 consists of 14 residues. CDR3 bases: TGTGCCAGCAGCAAGGAGACAGGGACCGGGGAGCTGTTTTTT. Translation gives CASSKETGTGELFF.